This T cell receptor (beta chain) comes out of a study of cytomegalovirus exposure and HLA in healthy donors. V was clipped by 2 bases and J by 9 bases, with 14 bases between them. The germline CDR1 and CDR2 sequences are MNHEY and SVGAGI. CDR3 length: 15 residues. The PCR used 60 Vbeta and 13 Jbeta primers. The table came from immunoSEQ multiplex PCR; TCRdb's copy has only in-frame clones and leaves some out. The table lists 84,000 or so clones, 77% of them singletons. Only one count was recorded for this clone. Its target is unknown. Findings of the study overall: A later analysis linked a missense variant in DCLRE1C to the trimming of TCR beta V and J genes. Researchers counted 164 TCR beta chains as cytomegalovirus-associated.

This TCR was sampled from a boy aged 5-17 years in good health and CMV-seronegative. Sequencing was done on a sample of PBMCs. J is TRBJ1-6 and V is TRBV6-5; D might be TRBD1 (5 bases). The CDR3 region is CASSYGGERSSPLHF. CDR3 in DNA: TGTGCCAGCAGTTACGGGGGGGAGCGGAGTTCACCCCTCCACTTT.